This section outlines one T cell receptor (beta chain) sequence together with its context. These data come from a study of blood T cells in healthy people across ages. The second PCR ran roughly 6 to 11 cycles with a sample-barcoded 5' primer and J-beta primers. MiXCR was run by TCRdb on the 5' RACE reads, yielding one entry per CDR3 protein. The repertoire consists of around 900,000 distinct CDR3 sequences, with roughly 51% occurring once and the leading ten covering about 20%. This CDR3 region has 18 residues. The origin of this receptor is a woman aged 55-70 years in good health. The chain is built from TRBV21-1 and TRBJ2-4; TRBD2, the D gene given by the table, was not confirmed from the DNA. The DNA end is a closer match to TRBJ2-7, so the J assignment may be wrong. TRBV21-1 is an annotated pseudogene. Sequencing was done on a sample of blood. CDR3 nucleotides: TGTGCCAGCAGCAAAGCATCAGGAACTAGCGGGTTCTCCTACGAGCAGTACTTC. Protein sequence: CASSKASGTSGFSYEQYF.